This T cell receptor beta chain was profiled in a study of PD-L1 blockade in urothelial cancer. Turning to the study itself: Each blood sample yielded a median of approximately 140,000 T cells.

Time point noted: pretreatment peripheral blood. Assay used: immunoSEQ multiplex PCR; TCRdb lists only in-frame clones, some missing. This sample yields about 87,000 clones, of which over 80% are seen a single time; 2% to 2.5% belongs to the top ten. From germline, CDR1 is LNHNV and CDR2 YYDKDF (reference sequence). Trimming shortened V by 3 bases and J by 2 bases, and 10 bases separated the two germline ends. This CDR3 has 14 residues. This clonotype originated in a man in his sixties with urothelial cancer. This chain uses TRBV15 with TRBJ1-2, with D tentatively TRBD1 (5 bases). The source was PBMCs, collected around atezolizumab (anti-PD-L1) treatment. The DNA for the CDR3 is TGTGCCACCAGCAGGGTGACAGCGAACTATGGCTACACCTTC. The encoded protein is CATSRVTANYGYTF.